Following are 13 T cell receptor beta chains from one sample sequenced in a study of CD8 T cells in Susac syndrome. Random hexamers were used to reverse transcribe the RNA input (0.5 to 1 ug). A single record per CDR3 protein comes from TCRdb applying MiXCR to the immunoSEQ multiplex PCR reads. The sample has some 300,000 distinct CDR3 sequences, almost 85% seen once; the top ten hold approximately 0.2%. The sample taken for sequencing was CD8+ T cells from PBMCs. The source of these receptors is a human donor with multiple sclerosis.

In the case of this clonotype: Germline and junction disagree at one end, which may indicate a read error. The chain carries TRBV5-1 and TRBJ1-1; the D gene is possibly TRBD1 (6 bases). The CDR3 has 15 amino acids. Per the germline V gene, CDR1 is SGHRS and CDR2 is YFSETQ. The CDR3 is CASSLGQGMNTEAFF. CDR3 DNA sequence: TGTGCCAGCAGCTTAGGCCAGGGGATGAACACTGAAGCTTTCTTT.

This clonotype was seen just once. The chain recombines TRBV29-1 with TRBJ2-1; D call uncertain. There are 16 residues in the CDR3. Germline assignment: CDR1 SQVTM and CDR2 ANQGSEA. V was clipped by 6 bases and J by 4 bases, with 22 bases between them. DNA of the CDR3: TGCAGCGTGCCCAAACCCCGGGCAAACTCGTACAATGAGCAGTTCTTC. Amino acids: CSVPKPRANSYNEQFF.

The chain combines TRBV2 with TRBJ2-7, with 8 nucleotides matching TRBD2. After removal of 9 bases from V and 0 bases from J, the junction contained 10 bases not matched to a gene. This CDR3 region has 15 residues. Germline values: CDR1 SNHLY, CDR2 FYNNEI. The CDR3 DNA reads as TGTGCCAGTCTCATTTTAGCGGGGATCTCCTACGAGCAGTACTTC. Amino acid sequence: CASLILAGISYEQYF.

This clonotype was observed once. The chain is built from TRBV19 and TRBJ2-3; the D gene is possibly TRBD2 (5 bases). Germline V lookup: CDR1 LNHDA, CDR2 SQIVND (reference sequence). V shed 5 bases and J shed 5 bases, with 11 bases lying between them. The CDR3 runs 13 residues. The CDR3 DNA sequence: TGTGCCAGTAGTTCCCGGACTTTAGATACGCAGTATTTT. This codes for CASSSRTLDTQYF. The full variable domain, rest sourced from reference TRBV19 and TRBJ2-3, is DGGITQSPKYLFRKEGQNVTLSCEQNLNHDAMYWYRQDPGQGLRLIYYSQIVNDFQKGDIAEGYSVSREKKESFPLTVTSAQKNPTAFYLCASSSRTLDTQYFGPGTRLTVL.

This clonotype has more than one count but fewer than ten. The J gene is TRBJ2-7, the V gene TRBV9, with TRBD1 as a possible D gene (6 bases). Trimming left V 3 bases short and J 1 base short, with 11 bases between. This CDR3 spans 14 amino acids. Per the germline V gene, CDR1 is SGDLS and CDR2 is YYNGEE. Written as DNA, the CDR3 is TGTGCCAGCAGCGCACGGGACATTTCCTACGAGCAGTACTTC. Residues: CASSARDISYEQYF.

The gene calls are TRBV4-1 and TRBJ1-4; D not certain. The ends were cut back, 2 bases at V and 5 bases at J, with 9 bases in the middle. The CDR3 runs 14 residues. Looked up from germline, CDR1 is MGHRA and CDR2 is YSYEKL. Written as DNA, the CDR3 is TGCGCCAGCAGCCAAATCGGATCGAATGAAAAACTGTTTTTT. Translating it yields CASSQIGSNEKLFF.

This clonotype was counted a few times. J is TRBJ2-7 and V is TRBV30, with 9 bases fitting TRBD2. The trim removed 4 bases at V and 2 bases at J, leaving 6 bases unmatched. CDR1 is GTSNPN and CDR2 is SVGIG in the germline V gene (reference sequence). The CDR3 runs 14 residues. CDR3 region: CAWTSGNRAYEQYF. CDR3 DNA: TGTGCCTGGACTAGCGGGAATAGAGCCTACGAGCAGTACTTC.

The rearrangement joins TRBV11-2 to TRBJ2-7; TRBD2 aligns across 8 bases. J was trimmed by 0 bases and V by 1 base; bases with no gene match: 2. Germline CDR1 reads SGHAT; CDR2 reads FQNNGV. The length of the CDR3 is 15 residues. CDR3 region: CASSLAREGSYEQYF. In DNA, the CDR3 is TGTGCCAGCAGCTTAGCACGGGAGGGCTCCTACGAGCAGTACTTC. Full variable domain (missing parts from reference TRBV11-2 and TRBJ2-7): EAGVAQSPRYKIIEKRQSVAFWCNPISGHATLYWYQQILGQGPKLLIQFQNNGVVDDSQLPKDRFSAERLKGVDSTLKIQPAKLEDSAVYLCASSLAREGSYEQYFGPGTRLTVT.

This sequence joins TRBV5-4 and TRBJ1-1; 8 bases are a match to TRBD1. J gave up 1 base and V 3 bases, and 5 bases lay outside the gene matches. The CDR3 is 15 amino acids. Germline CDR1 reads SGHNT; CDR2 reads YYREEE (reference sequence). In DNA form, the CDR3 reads TGTGCCAGCAGCTGGGGACAGGCGGCGAACACTGAAGCTTTCTTT. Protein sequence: CASSWGQAANTEAFF.

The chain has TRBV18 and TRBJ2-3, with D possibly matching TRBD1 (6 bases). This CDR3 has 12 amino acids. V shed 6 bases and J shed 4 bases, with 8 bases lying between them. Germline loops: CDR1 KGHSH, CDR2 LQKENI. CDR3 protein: CASSRQADTQYF. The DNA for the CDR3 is TGTGCCAGCTCGCGACAGGCAGATACGCAGTATTTT. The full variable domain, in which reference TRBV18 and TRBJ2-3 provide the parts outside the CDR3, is NAGVMQNPRHLVRRRGQEARLRCSPMKGHSHVYWYRQLPEEGLKFMVYLQKENIIDESGMPKERFSAEFPKEGPSILRIQQVVRGDSAAYFCASSRQADTQYFGPGTRLTVL.

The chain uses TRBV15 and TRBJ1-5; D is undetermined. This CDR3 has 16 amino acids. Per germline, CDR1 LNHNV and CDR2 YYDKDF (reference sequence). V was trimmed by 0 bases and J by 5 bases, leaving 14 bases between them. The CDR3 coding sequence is TGTGCCACCAGCAGAGATCGGGAAGGGTCCCATCAGCCCCAGCATTTT. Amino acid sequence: CATSRDREGSHQPQHF.

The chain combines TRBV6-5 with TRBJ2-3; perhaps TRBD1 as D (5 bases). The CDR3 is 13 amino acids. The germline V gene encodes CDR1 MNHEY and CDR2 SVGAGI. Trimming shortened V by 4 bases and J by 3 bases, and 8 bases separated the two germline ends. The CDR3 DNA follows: TGTGCCAGCAGTTGGGGCCAAACAGATACGCAGTATTTT. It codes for CASSWGQTDTQYF.

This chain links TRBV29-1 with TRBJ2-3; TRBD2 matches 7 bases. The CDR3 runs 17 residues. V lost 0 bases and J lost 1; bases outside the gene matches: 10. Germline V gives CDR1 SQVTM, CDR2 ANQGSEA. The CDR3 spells CSVEDLMGEGGTDTQYF. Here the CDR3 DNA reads TGCAGCGTTGAAGATTTAATGGGGGAGGGTGGCACAGATACGCAGTATTTT.